The rows below give T cell receptor beta chains drawn from one sample of a study of T cell responses to AZD1222 COVID-19 vaccine. Profiled with immunoSEQ multiplex PCR; TCRdb holds only in-frame clones, not every one. The profile shows roughly 96,000 clones, 70% to 90% of them singletons. Sequenced here: peripheral blood, sampled on day 0 of AZD1222 vaccination. All receptors come from an adult in good health. The CDR3 runs from the conserved cysteine through the conserved F or W. D genes are given only for firm matches. Clone size is stated in some rows and not others, as once, few, many or a class when expanded.

v_gene	abundance	d_gene	j_gene	CDR3aa	CDR3nt
TRBV28	few	TRBD2	TRBJ2-1	CASSFRTSVYNEQFF	TGTGCCAGCAGTTTTAGGACTAGCGTATACAATGAGCAGTTCTTC
TRBV25-1	.	TRBD1	TRBJ2-5	CASSWGQGGQETQYF	TGTGCCAGCAGTTGGGGACAGGGGGGACAAGAGACCCAGTACTTC
TRBV3-1/TRBV3-2	once	TRBD2	TRBJ2-5	CASSRGDLAGVGETQYF	TGTGCCAGCAGTCGAGGGGACCTAGCGGGAGTGGGAGAGACCCAGTACTTC
TRBV7-2	.	.	TRBJ2-3	CASSLGPSIGTGTQYF	TGTGCCAGCAGCTTAGGACCCTCAATAGGAACAGGTACGCAGTATTTT
TRBV30	few	TRBD1	TRBJ2-5	CAVLEGQGAQETQYF	TGTGCCGTGCTCGAGGGACAGGGGGCACAAGAGACCCAGTACTTC
TRBV5-1	.	TRBD1	TRBJ1-1	CASSSLWTGRRAFF	TGCGCCAGCAGCTCATTGTGGACAGGGAGGCGGGCTTTCTTT
TRBV5-1	.	.	TRBJ1-5	CASSLEPRQRPQHF	TGCGCCAGCAGCTTGGAACCCCGACAGAGGCCCCAGCATTTT
TRBV12-5	.	.	TRBJ2-5	CASGLSRQKETQYF	TGTGCTAGTGGTTTGTCACGACAGAAAGAGACCCAGTACTTC
TRBV12-3/TRBV12-4	once	.	TRBJ2-7	CASSLGRYEQYF	TGTGCCAGCAGTTTGGGACGGTACGAGCAGTACTTC
TRBV18	once	.	TRBJ1-1	CASSLDKNTEAFF	TGTGCCAGCTCACTCGACAAGAACACTGAAGCTTTCTTT
TRBV15	few	.	TRBJ2-3	CATSRVRPTGPDTQYF	TGTGCCACCAGCAGAGTTCGACCCACCGGCCCCGATACGCAGTATTTT
TRBV18	.	.	TRBJ1-4	CASSPGTMGEKLFF	TGTGCCAGCTCACCTGGGACGATGGGCGAAAAACTGTTTTTT
TRBV5-1	.	TRBD1	TRBJ2-2	CASSYTDRVGTGELFF	TGCGCCAGCAGCTACACCGACAGGGTGGGCACCGGGGAGCTGTTTTTT
TRBV10-3	.	.	TRBJ1-1	CAISPGFGTEAFF	TGTGCCATCAGTCCCGGGTTTGGAACTGAAGCTTTCTTT
TRBV7-9	.	.	TRBJ2-3	CASSLGLTDSSTDTQYF	TGTGCCAGCAGCTTGGGGCTTACCGATTCTAGCACAGATACGCAGTATTTT
TRBV12-3/TRBV12-4	.	.	TRBJ2-2	CASSLRQTGELFF	TGTGCCAGCAGTCTACGACAAACCGGGGAGCTGTTTTTT
TRBV11-3	.	.	TRBJ2-1	CASSLDSSFSYNEQFF	TGTGCCAGCAGCTTGGATAGTAGTTTCTCCTACAATGAGCAGTTCTTC
TRBV19	few	TRBD1	TRBJ1-3	CASTGTALLLSGNTIYF	TGTGCCAGTACCGGGACAGCATTACTCCTCTCTGGAAACACCATATATTTT
TRBV6-2/TRBV6-3	.	.	TRBJ1-1	CASSSDRSASQWNTEAFF	TGTGCCAGCAGCTCAGACAGATCGGCATCACAATGGAACACTGAAGCTTTCTTT
TRBV5-4	.	TRBD2	TRBJ2-1	CASSLTSGVEQFF	TGTGCCAGCAGCTTGACTAGCGGAGTTGAGCAGTTCTTC
TRBV11-2	.	.	TRBJ2-3	CASSLVPSTDTQYF	TGTGCCAGCAGCTTAGTGCCTAGCACAGATACGCAGTATTTT
TRBV6-5	once	.	TRBJ1-6	CASRAQGHNSPLHF	TGTGCCAGCAGAGCACAGGGCCACAATTCACCCCTCCACTTT
TRBV19	.	TRBD2	TRBJ2-5	CASSRREGETQYF	TGTGCCAGTAGTCGGCGGGAGGGAGAGACCCAGTACTTC
TRBV6-5	.	.	TRBJ1-6	CASSYSTHRVSLLHF	TGTGCCAGCAGTTACTCGACCCACAGGGTTTCCCTCCTCCACTTT
TRBV15	.	.	TRBJ2-6	CATSFRGANVLTF	TGTGCCACCAGTTTTAGGGGGGCCAACGTCCTGACTTTC
TRBV5-5	.	TRBD2	TRBJ2-1	CASSLRTSGRKNEQFF	TGTGCCAGCAGCTTGAGGACTAGCGGGAGGAAGAATGAGCAGTTCTTC
TRBV5-1	few	TRBD1	TRBJ1-6	CASSLMGQGVAPLHF	TGCGCCAGCAGCTTGATGGGTCAGGGGGTTGCACCCCTCCACTTT
TRBV5-1	.	.	TRBJ2-1	CASSLDGGVYNEQFF	TGCGCCAGCAGCTTGGACGGCGGGGTGTACAATGAGCAGTTCTTC
TRBV7-8	few	.	TRBJ2-5	CASSSYSETQYF	TGTGCCAGCAGCTCCTACTCTGAGACCCAGTACTTC
TRBV13	once	TRBD1	TRBJ2-2	CASSRWDSSNTGELFF	TGTGCCAGCAGCCGATGGGACAGCTCGAACACCGGGGAGCTGTTTTTT
TRBV28	.	.	TRBJ2-1	CASRGQGIRSSYNEQFF	TGTGCCAGCAGGGGGCAGGGGATCCGGAGCTCCTACAATGAGCAGTTCTTC
TRBV12-3/TRBV12-4	.	.	TRBJ2-1	CASSSDTNEQFF	TGTGCCAGCAGTTCCGACACGAATGAGCAGTTCTTC
TRBV6-6	.	.	TRBJ1-1	CASSYTGVQNTEAFF	TGTGCCAGCAGTTATACCGGGGTTCAGAACACTGAAGCTTTCTTT